This section outlines one T cell receptor beta chain sequence together with its context. The antigen remains undetermined. Researchers reported sorting CD4+ naive, central memory, regulatory and stem cell-like memory cells via CD45RO/CCR7/CD25/CD127/CD95/CD27. The data belong to a study of beta chain features in type 1 diabetes. Study background: Across the samples, about 100 million sorted cells were examined in total. Whole-study results and caveats: Unsettled here was the matter of whether HLA type influences TCRB rearrangement. Among patients, naive, central memory and Treg TCRB repertoires appeared more similar than among healthy donors. In every one of the four CD4+ subsets, TCRB CDR3s were moderately but significantly shorter in Type 1 diabetes patients.

Isolated RNA was reverse transcribed in full, so expressed TCRB transcripts were sequenced. Profiled with immunoSEQ multiplex PCR; TCRdb holds only in-frame clones, not every one. The table records approximately 600,000 clones, around 11% of them present only once. The sequence derives from a man aged 25 to 45 with type 1 diabetes. The sequenced sample consisted of naive CD4+ T cells from blood.

The CDR3 reads CASSQDHVGSYEQYF. CDR3 nucleotides: TGCGCCAGCAGCCAAGATCATGTGGGCTCCTACGAGCAGTACTTC. V usage is TRBV4-3 and J usage is TRBJ2-7; D is unresolved. Trimming removed 0 bases at V and 0 bases at J, with 9 bases between. The CDR3 is 15 amino acids. The V gene's germline CDR1 is LGHNA and CDR2 YSLEER.